This section outlines one TCR beta chain sequence together with its context. Its antigen is not identified. The TCR beta cDNA libraries contained unique molecular identifiers. TCRdb redid the calling of the PCR reads with MiXCR, one entry per CDR3 protein. The data show some 690,000 distinct CDR3 sequences, roughly 27% seen once. This CDR3 comprises 13 residues. The V and J ends lost 2 bases and 3 bases respectively, with 8 bases between them. CDR1 is MNHEY and CDR2 is SVGEGT in the germline V gene. This entry comes from a study of post-analysis software for immune sequencing data. The overall study: The patients showed relapsing-remitting, secondary progressive and progressive-relapsing multiple sclerosis courses.

Broader study findings: With TRBV5-6, TRBV5-1 and TRBV20-1 included, about five TRBV segments were more frequent in patients than in controls.

Sequences were obtained from blood. The genes are TRBV6-2 or TRBV6-3 and TRBJ2-7; D could derive from TRBD1 or TRBD2 (5 bases each). The source of this sequence is a girl aged 10-17 years with multiple sclerosis. CDR3 protein: CASSYRGDYEQYF. The CDR3 DNA sequence: TGTGCCAGCAGTTACCGGGGCGACTACGAGCAGTACTTC.